This entry is about one TCR beta chain. The antigen remains unidentified. This PCR relied on a set of 60 Vbeta primers and 13 Jbeta primers. Generated by immunoSEQ multiplex PCR, the TCRdb table keeps only in-frame clones and is missing some. The sample table sets out under 150,000 clones. CDR1 and CDR2 (germline): SGHKS, YYEKEE (reference sequence). The CDR3 is made up of 16 amino acids. The V gene lost 4 bases and the J gene lost 4 bases, with 19 bases spanning the gap. The sample comes from a study of cytomegalovirus exposure and HLA in healthy donors. Study outcomes and limitations: In vitro, a few CMV-associated chains proved specific for CMV antigens. In a later analysis, CMV-associated beta chains were mostly HLA-associated, it appeared. The authors later found HLA-associated TCR beta chains more clonally expanded than equally common others.

The chain combines TRBV5-5 with TRBJ2-3; D is perhaps TRBD1 (6 bases). Sequenced input: PBMCs. The source of this sequence is a woman aged 55-75 years in good health and CMV-seronegative. The CDR3 sequence is CASSPVGQQGPDTQYF. The CDR3 DNA sequence: TGTGCCAGCAGCCCTGTGGGACAACAAGGCCCAGATACGCAGTATTTT.